The present T cell receptor (beta chain) was sequenced within a study of shared clonotypes between healthy human individuals (dated by TCRdb to 2018 to 2020). At the level of the whole study: A few men and a couple of women, aged 18 to 49 years, made up the cohort. For each donor, CD4 naive and CD4 memory were each run on three plates, CD8 naive on two plates, and CD8 memory on one plate. To estimate repertoire size and how much clonotype sharing occurs between individuals, the study deeply sequenced the blood TCR repertoires of five healthy adults. Libraries were prepared and TCR repertoires were sequenced by different laboratories using diverse techniques, in order to increase sequencing depth and limit assay-specific biases. Per donor, leukapheresis produced somewhere between about 0.9 and 10 billion PBMCs. What the research found in general, with its limitations: Pairwise subsampling led to the expectation that sequencing depth would affect the degree of clonotype sharing among donors. Naive subsets generally had larger estimated clonotype richness than memory subsets. Rarefaction of sorted-subset datasets indicated incomplete sequencing despite the large sequencing depth. Higher generation probabilities were observed for clonotypes shared by all four sorted-subset donors than for non-shared clonotypes. Because the study included a small number of donors, the genetic and exposure-history diversity represented was limited. Around 5.4% of naive CD4, more than 3% of naive CD8, approximately 2% of memory CD4, and over 0.35% of memory CD8 clonotypes were shared across several donors. Sampling was restricted to blood, and TCR repertoires in tissue are likely to differ from TCR repertoires in blood.

Turning to this clone: What antigen it recognizes has not been identified. Base qualities are not at hand, and no much larger clone is one base apart.

Healthy HIV-negative adults with no recently reported acute infections or vaccinations were included as donors. Every donor was a Caucasian adult residing in Nashville, Tennessee, USA. CD4+ T cells were enriched by magnetic negative selection, after which naive cells were positively selected on CD45RA and the negative fraction was taken as the memory subset. Blood was obtained by leukapheresis, after which PBMCs were separated by Ficoll-Histopaque density gradient centrifugation and cryopreserved in liquid nitrogen vapor phase. Analytical flow cytometry was used to check the purity and quantity of each magnetically sorted T cell population. Genomic DNA was isolated from each sorted fraction and quantified by UV absorbance on a Nanodrop 2000c. Using the deep immunoSEQ assay, multiplex PCR amplified TCR CDR3 regions from genomic DNA. Extracted genomic DNA from each cell subset was spread evenly across all wells of several immunoSEQ 96-well plates, with each plate serving as a replicate. For sorted subsets, each replicate PCR was loaded with 200 ng genomic DNA, equivalent to 25,000 to 35,000 T cell genomes. Purified libraries were quantified with a Qubit 3.0 fluorometer, sized on a Bioanalyzer 2100, and re-quantified with the KAPA Library Quantification kit. A separate single-read 150-cycle Illumina NextSeq 550 flow cell was used to sequence each immunoSEQ 96-well plate. As for how the authors treated the data: Because the immunoSEQ output held only junctional sequences and lacked quality scores, the filtering could not match the filtering applied to full-length reads. To assign V/J genes and CDR3, sequences were annotated against IMGT germline references using PyIR, a Python wrapper for IgBLAST v1.9. Any read was removed if the V/J assignment was weak (E-value above 1e-6), the CDR3 was missing, or the read contained stop codons, out-of-frame junctions, or ambiguous translated residues. V3J clonotypes were defined by identical inferred V gene, J gene, and CDR3 amino acid sequence. To compute the percentage overlap between repertoires, the number of shared unique clonotypes was divided by the size of the smaller repertoire. Repertoire richness was assessed with RTK rarefaction, the Chao1 estimator, and Recon v2.1 estimates of unobserved clonotypes. Generation probabilities were computed with OLGA for all TCRbeta clonotypes obtained by the gDNA method from several donors. TCRdb took this table from immuneACCESS and kept in-frame rearrangements with V and J called. Such tables lack part of the clones; where checked against another copy, unresolved V genes explain under half of the gap, and the rest is unexplained. The V and J calls and the clone size are those of that table, but D and trimming were determined from the DNA. Within this sample are 2 million to 2.5 million clones, with roughly 92% of them counted one time only. About 0.36% of the sample comes from the top ten.

Trimmed from V: 7 bases; trimmed from J: 4 bases; junction bases lacking a gene match: 5. From the cysteine through the phenylalanine, the CDR3 covers 14 amino acids. The only DNA kept is the CDR3, 42 bases in frame from the first base. CDR1 MNHEY and CDR2 SMNVEV are derived from the germline V gene (reference sequence). Rearrangement joined TRBV27 to TRBJ2-3, with 10 bases matching TRBD2. The sequencing sample was made of naive CD4+ T cells from PBMCs. What the cell subset or site label conveys for this sample: CD45RA+ positively selected. The source is a man between 18 and 29 years old in good health. Some clones in this sample may be carry-over from other donors' samples. The CDR3 reads as follows: CASKASGSADTQYF. The DNA reads TGTGCCAGCAAGGCTAGCGGGAGTGCAGATACGCAGTATTTT.